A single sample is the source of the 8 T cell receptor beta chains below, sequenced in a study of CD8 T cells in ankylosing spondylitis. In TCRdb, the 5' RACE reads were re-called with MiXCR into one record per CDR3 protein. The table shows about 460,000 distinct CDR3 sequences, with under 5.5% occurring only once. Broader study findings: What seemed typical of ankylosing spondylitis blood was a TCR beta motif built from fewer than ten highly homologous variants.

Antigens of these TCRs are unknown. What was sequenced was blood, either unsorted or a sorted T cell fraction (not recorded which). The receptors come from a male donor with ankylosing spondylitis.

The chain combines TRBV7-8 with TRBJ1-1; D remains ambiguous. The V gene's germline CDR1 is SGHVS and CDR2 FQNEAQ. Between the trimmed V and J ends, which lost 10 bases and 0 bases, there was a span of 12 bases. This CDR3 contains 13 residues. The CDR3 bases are TGTGCCATGGGCCGAGGACTGAACACTGAAGCTTTCTTT. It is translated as CAMGRGLNTEAFF.

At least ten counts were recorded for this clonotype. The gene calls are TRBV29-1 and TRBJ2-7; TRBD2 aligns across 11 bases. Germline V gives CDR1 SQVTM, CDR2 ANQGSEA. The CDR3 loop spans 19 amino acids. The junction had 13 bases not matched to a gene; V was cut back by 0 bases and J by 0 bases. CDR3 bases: TGCAGCGTTGAAGACTTAAAGGCTAGCGGGGGGCTAATCTCCTACGAGCAGTACTTC. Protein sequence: CSVEDLKASGGLISYEQYF.

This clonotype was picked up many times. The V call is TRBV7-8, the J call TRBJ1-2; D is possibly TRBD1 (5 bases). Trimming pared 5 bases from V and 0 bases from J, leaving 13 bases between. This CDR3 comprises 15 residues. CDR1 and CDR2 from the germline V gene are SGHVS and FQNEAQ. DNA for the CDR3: TGTGCCAGCAGCCCTGGGACGGCAGCTAACTATGGCTACACCTTC. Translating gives CASSPGTAANYGYTF.

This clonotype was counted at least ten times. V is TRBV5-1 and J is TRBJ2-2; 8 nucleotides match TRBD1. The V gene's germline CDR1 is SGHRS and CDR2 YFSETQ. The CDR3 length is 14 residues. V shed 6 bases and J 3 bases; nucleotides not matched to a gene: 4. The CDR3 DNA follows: TGCGCCAGCACAGGGGGCGACTACACCGGGGAGCTGTTTTTT. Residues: CASTGGDYTGELFF.

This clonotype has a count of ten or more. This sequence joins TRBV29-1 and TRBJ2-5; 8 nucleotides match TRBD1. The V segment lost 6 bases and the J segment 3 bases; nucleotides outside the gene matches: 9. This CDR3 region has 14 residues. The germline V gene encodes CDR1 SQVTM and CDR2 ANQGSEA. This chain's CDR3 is CSVVRQGLKETQYF. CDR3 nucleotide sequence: TGCAGCGTAGTACGACAGGGGTTGAAAGAGACCCAGTACTTC.

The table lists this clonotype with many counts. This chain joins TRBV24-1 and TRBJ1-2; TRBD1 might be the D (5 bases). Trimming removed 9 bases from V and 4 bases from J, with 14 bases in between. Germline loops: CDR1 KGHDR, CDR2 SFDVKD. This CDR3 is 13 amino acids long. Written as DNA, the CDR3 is TGTGCCACCCAGGGCAGTAGGGCCTATGGCTACACCTTC. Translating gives CATQGSRAYGYTF.

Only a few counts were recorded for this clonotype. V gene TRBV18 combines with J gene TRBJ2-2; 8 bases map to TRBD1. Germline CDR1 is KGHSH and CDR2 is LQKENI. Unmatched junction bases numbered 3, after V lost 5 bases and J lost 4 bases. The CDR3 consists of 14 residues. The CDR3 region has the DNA TGTGCCAGCTCAGCAGGGGGCGCCACCGGGGAGCTGTTTTTT. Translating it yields CASSAGGATGELFF.

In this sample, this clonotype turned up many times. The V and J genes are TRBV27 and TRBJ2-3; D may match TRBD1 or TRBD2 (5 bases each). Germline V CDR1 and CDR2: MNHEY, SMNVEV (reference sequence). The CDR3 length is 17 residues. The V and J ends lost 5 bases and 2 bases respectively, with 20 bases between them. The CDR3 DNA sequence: TGTGCCAGCAGTCTAGGCCCCGGGATGGGGCTCACAGATACGCAGTATTTT. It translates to CASSLGPGMGLTDTQYF.